This T cell receptor beta chain was retrieved from a study of cytomegalovirus exposure and HLA in healthy donors. Across the study: Within an early data release were about 90 million unique TCRs drawn from HLA-typed donors.

The PCR ran on 60 Vbeta and 13 Jbeta primers. Study processing details: In a later analysis, the count reached some 83 million unique TCR beta chains, with about 12 million shared. Data came from immunoSEQ multiplex PCR; TCRdb stores just in-frame clones and leaves some out. The DNA was the basis for D and trimming; V, J and clone size are from that table. The sample lists about 160,000 clones, approximately 79% occurring once. V lost 1 base and J lost 8; bases outside the gene matches: 6. The length of the CDR3 is 16 residues. CDR1 and CDR2 from the germline V gene are MGHRA and YSYEKL. The specimen was PBMCs. This receptor was taken from a man aged 40-55 years in good health and CMV-seronegative. The chain uses TRBV4-1 and TRBJ1-4, with 11 bases lining up with TRBD1. The CDR3 nucleotides are TGCGCCAGCAGCCAAGGGGGACAGGGGGATGGGGAAAAACTGTTTTTT. This translates into CASSQGGQGDGEKLFF.